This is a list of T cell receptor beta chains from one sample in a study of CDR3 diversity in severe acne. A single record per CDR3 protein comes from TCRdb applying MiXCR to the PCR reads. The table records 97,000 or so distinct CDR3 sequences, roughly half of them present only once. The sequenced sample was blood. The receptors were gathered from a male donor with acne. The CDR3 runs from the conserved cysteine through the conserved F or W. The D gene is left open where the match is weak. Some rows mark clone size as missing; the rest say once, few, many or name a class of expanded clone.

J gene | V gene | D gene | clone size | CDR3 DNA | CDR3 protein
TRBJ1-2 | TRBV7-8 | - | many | TGTGCCAGCAGCTTAAAGGGGACGAATGGCTACACCTTC | CASSLKGTNGYTF
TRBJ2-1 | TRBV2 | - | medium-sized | TGTGCCAGCAGTGTACTAGAAACAAACGTGCAGTTCTTC | CASSVLETNVQFF
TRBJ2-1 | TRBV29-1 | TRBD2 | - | TGCAGCGTTATCCAATCGAGTTTAGCGGGAGGGGGTAATGAGCAGTTCTTC | CSVIQSSLAGGGNEQFF
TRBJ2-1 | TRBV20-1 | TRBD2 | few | TGCAGTGCTATCGGGGGACTAGCGGGATTCAATGAGCAGTTCTTC | CSAIGGLAGFNEQFF
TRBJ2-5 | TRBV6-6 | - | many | TGTGCCAGCAGTTACGGGGGACCGACCCAAGAGACCCAGTACTTC | CASSYGGPTQETQYF
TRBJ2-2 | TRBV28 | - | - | TGTGCCAGCAGTGGTTGGGGGACACGGAACACCGGGGAGCTGTTTTTT | CASSGWGTRNTGELFF
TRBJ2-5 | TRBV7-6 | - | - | TGTGCTAGCAGCTTAGGGGGGTTCCAAGAGACCCAGTACTTC | CASSLGGFQETQYF
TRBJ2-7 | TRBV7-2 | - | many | TGTGCCAGCAGCTTAGCGTTCTACGAGCAGTACTTC | CASSLAFYEQYF
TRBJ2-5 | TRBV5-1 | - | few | TGCGCCAGCAGCTTGGAGCAGGGGGAGACCCAGTACTTC | CASSLEQGETQYF
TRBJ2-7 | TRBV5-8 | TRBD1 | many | TGTGCCAGCAGGCTTTCGGGACAGGGGTACGAGCAGTACTTC | CASRLSGQGYEQYF
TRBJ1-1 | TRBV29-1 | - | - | TGCAGCGTTGAGGATTCCCGGGGGTGGGCCACTGAAGCTTTCTTT | CSVEDSRGWATEAFF
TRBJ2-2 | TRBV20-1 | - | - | TGCAGTGCTAGAGAACTCAGGGGCGGGGAGCTGTTTTTT | CSARELRGGELFF
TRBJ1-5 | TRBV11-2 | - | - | TGTGCCAGCAGCACTGGGGGGGCCGGGAATCAGCCCCAGCATTTT | CASSTGGAGNQPQHF
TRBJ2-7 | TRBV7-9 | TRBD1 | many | TGTGCCAGCGGCTTAGAGGGTTTGGCAGGGGGTATCTACGAGCAGTACTTC | CASGLEGLAGGIYEQYF
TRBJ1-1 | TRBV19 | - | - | TGTGCCAGTAGTTCCCGGACTAGCGGGGGAGGCACTGAAGCTTTCTTT | CASSSRTSGGGTEAFF
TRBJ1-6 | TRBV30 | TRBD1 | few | TGTGCCTGGAGTGTAAGAACCGGGACAGGGTTGGCACCCCTCCACTTT | CAWSVRTGTGLAPLHF
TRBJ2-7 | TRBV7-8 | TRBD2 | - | TGTGCCAGCAGCTTTGGTAGCGGGAGGGGCGTATACGAGCAGTACTTC | CASSFGSGRGVYEQYF